This TCR beta chain was sequenced for a study of T cell responses to AZD1222 COVID-19 vaccine. Germline CDR1 and CDR2: SEHNR and FQNEAQ (reference sequence). The CDR3 covers 15 residues. The V gene lost 2 bases and the J gene lost 5 bases, with 14 bases spanning the gap. This clone appeared a few times. Method: immunoSEQ multiplex PCR; TCRdb's copy keeps in-frame clones and lacks some. Seen here are over 150,000 clones, more than 90% observed once, and the top ten hold over 15%. Sequencing was performed on peripheral blood, taken on day 0 of AZD1222 vaccination. The source is an adult in good health. The chain recombines TRBV7-9 with TRBJ2-3; D possibly matches TRBD1 or TRBD2 (6 bases each). Here the CDR3 DNA reads TGTGCCAGCAGCTTATCTGACGGGGGCGGAGATACGCAGTATTTT. This encodes CASSLSDGGGDTQYF.